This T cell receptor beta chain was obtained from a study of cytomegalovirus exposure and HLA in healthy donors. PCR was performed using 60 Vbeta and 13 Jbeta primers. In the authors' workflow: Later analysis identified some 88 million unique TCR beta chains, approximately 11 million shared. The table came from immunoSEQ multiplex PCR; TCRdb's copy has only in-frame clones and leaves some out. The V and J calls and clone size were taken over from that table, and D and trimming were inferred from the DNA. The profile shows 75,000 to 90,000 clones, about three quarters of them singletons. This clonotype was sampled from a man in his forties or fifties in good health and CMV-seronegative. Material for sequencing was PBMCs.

The DNA for the CDR3 is TGTGCCAGCAGCGGATATCCGGGACAGGGGAGCTATGGCTACACCTTC. Its protein product is CASSGYPGQGSYGYTF. J is TRBJ1-2 and V is TRBV27; 10 bases fit TRBD1. The V gene end was trimmed by 6 bases and the J gene end by 4 bases; junction bases not matched to a gene: 11. Germline V gene lookup returns CDR1 MNHEY and CDR2 SMNVEV (reference sequence). The CDR3 runs 16 residues.